This TCR beta chain derives from a study of blood T cell repertoires in COVID-19 (dated by TCRdb to the early 2020s). For the study in its entirety: Collaborator samples came from the United States, Italy and Spain and covered acute and convalescent phases of COVID-19. Nearly every sample came with metadata listing a de-identified subject ID, COVID-19 status, age in years and sex. The repertoires were released in a freely available public database meant as a resource for research on the immune response to SARS-CoV-2. The material from the prospective study consisted of cDNA or gDNA derived from T cells, B-cell-depleted T cells, or PBMCs. Where available, HLA class I and class II types were taken from metadata supplied by the sample provider and were not determined by assay-based typing. Subjects who had been exposed to COVID-19, were actively infected with it, or had recovered from it provided the deeply sampled blood TCRbeta repertoires that made up the dataset. The samples were drawn from the first 160 participants of the ongoing ImmuneRACE study and from some 1,300 subjects provided by 6 global collaborators.

Enrolling through a virtual design, the prospective study's participants ranged in age from about 18 to 89 years and lived across 20 to 25 United States geographic areas. In the prospective study, participants were assigned to cohorts based on the clinical history participants reported in a screening survey and a study questionnaire. ImmuneRACE Cohort 3 recovered participants were defined by two consecutive negative NP/OP PCR tests, healthcare professional clearance, or symptom resolution. Each participant in the prospective study had whole blood, serum and a nasopharyngeal or oropharyngeal swab collected by mobile phlebotomists. Participants in the prospective study had the option to provide additional blood draws and questionnaires over a roughly 2-month period. Before DNA extraction, blood samples from the prospective study were shipped at room temperature or frozen. General study outcomes and caveats: How much clinical and demographic metadata was included differed by source and by participant, and the metadata was provided uncurated.

The immunoSEQ Assay, a bias-controlled multiplex PCR, was used to amplify TCRbeta CDR3 regions from genomic DNA. The published analysis was carried out like this. The number of nucleated cells in each sample was estimated from the amplification of reference gene primers within the assay. Sequence reads were collapsed and filtered to measure the absolute abundance of every unique TCRbeta CDR3 rearrangement. For each sample, productive Simpson clonality was calculated as the square root of Simpson's diversity index over productive rearrangements. This immuneACCESS table, as held by TCRdb, lists in-frame sequences with V and J called but not all clones. Of the missing ones, under half trace to an unresolved V gene in checked studies; the others have no known cause. V and J calls and clone size are given by that table; D and trimming were obtained from the DNA. The sample contains a few hundred thousand clones, approximately 87% of them found a single time. The biggest ten clones account for around 10% of the sample.

Comments on this clone: Its antigen remains undetermined. Base quality data are lacking; no much larger clone is found one base away.

The TCR was taken from a woman aged 50 to 60 who had recovered from COVID-19. Sample: PBMCs or T cells enriched from blood (not recorded which).

The sequenced DNA: TGCGCCAGCTCGTCCCGGGGAGGCGCCGATGGGAATGAGCAGTTCTTC. It translates to CASSSRGGADGNEQFF. This sequence uses TRBV5-1 and TRBJ2-1; the D segment could be TRBD2, given 6 matching bases. The CDR3 starts with the cysteine, ends with the phenylalanine, and has 16 residues. CDR3 DNA only is kept here, 48 bases in frame from base 1. From the germline V gene, CDR1 is SGHRS and CDR2 is YFSETQ. A distance of 24 bases separates the germline ends of V and J, which lose 7 bases and 7 bases respectively.